This T cell receptor beta chain was documented in a study of response to subunit inactivated influenza vaccine. Study-wide results and limits: Every seasonal influenza vaccination brings in few new T cells, the authors suggested.

MiXCR was run by TCRdb on the RT-PCR reads, yielding one entry per CDR3 protein. Of approximately 250,000 distinct CDR3 sequences in the sample, approximately 12% were seen once. Only a few counts were recorded for this clonotype. What it binds is not known. The trim removed 0 bases at V and 6 bases at J, leaving 3 bases unmatched. CDR3 length equals 14 residues. CDR1 is SGHRS, CDR2 YFSETQ, per germline. This sequence was found in a man aged 50 or older who received an inactivated influenza vaccine. The sample was non-naive T cells sorted from PBMCs, taken 14 days before vaccination. The chain uses TRBV5-1 and TRBJ1-5; 7 bases fit TRBD1. CDR3 nucleotide sequence: TGCGCCAGCAGCTTGGGTCAGGGGGGTCAGCCCCAGCATTTT. As protein: CASSLGQGGQPQHF.